This T cell receptor (beta chain) was recovered during a study of blood T cells in healthy people across ages (dated by TCRdb to between 2014 and 2016). Broadly, across the study: In model experiments, template switching captured about one uniquely barcoded TCR beta cDNA molecule for every two T cells. The study measured age-related changes in TCR beta repertoire diversity using deep sequencing normalized with unique cDNA molecular identifiers. Donors were grouped into four age groups: young (average 16 years), middle-aged (less than 40), aged (about 60) and long-lived (around 82). To avoid experimental bias, donors of different ages were spread randomly across the sequencing lanes. For two donors (one aged 18 to 30 and one aged 80 or older), the study analyzed two additional independent replicas of 1 million unique cDNA reads from the same blood draw. The investigation overall reported the following: Estimates of total diversity from one million sequenced T cells were regarded as lower bounds and underestimates. As age increased, observed TCR beta diversity per million T cells dropped in a roughly linear way, and a significant reduction was already evident by age 40. Donor CMV infection status was unknown, potentially confounding age-related changes in expanded clonotypes. Compared with the aged group, the long-lived group had more naive CD4+ T cells, fewer expanded clones and increased TCR diversity, a pattern suggesting age selection. Observed TCR beta diversity correlated strongly with the percentage of naive T cells measured by flow cytometry. Because profiling used bulk unsorted PBMCs, naive and antigen-experienced compartments could not be compared conclusively.

The method behind the library was 5' RACE. Sequencing took place on an Illumina HiSeq 2500. A second roughly 7 to 11 cycle PCR used a sample-barcoded 5' primer and a J-beta primer mix. A unique molecular identifier was introduced onto each TCR beta cDNA molecule by a template-switch 5' adaptor carrying 12 random nucleotides. At least 2.5 million CDR3-containing paired-end reads were obtained from each sample. First-strand cDNA was synthesized from all RNA with the Mint cDNA synthesis kit, primed by a TRBC-specific oligonucleotide. Following uracil-DNA glycosylase treatment, all cDNA underwent a first 18-cycle PCR with the universal primers M1SS and BC2_uni_R. The authors processed their data as follows. For normalization, 1 million high-quality reads were randomly selected from each sample, with every read carrying a distinct molecular identifier. Instead of being binned into consensus sequences, reads with shared molecular identifiers were discarded. MiTCR, with a Q25 quality threshold and the strictest error-elimination algorithm, was used for CDR3 identification, clonotype clustering and error correction. A nonparametric unseen species model with Euler transformation was used to estimate a lower bound on total TCR beta diversity. TCRdb reprocessed the public reads (quality trimming at Q25 with fastp, clone calling with MiXCR) and kept in-frame beta chains. Every distinct CDR3 protein forms one entry, paired with its most common genes and DNA. These V and J calls derive from TCRdb rather than the authors' analysis. The sample table holds about 1.1 million distinct CDR3 sequences, of which approximately 38% were seen once. The top ten constitute around 12% of the sample.

A word on this clonotype: This clone's antigen is unknown. There are no base qualities to consult, and no much larger clone falls within one base.

Systemically healthy Caucasian individuals from Russia, 35 to 50 in total and aged about 6 to 90 years, were included as donors. Each donor gave approximately 10 milliliters of peripheral blood, collected into EDTA-treated Vacutainer tubes. PBMCs were isolated by Ficoll-Paque density-gradient centrifugation, with at least 6 million obtained per sample. Trizol reagent was used to extract total RNA from the PBMCs, yielding at least 6 micrograms per sample. For every donor, flow cytometry on a PBMC aliquot measured the percentage of naive CD45RAhigh/CD27high T cells. The CDR1 and CDR2 encoded by the germline V gene are SNHLY and FYNNEI. The CDR3 runs 13 amino acids, cysteine and phenylalanine included. The entry retains the CDR3 DNA only, 39 bases that are in frame from base 1. V is clipped by 6 bases and J by 4 bases, and the sequence between their germline boundaries is 12 bases long.

In this chain, TRBV2 is recombined with TRBJ1-1; a tentative D call is TRBD1 (5 bases match). The source of this sequence is a man in his late teens or twenties in good health. Sequencing was performed on blood. The DNA is as follows: TGTGCCAGCAGGGGACGGGGAGCCACTGAAGCTTTCTTT. Its translation is CASRGRGATEAFF.